Shown below are 10 T cell receptor beta chains from a single sample sequenced in a study of CD8 T cells in Susac syndrome. With random hexamers, roughly 0.5 to 1 ug RNA was reverse transcribed. TCRdb re-derived calls from the immunoSEQ multiplex PCR reads in MiXCR, one entry per CDR3 protein. The sample holds roughly 150,000 distinct CDR3 sequences, 85% to 95% seen once. Sequenced: CD4+ T cells from PBMCs. All receptors come from a human donor with Susac syndrome.

The chain combines TRBV29-1 with TRBJ2-1; 9 positions agree with TRBD2. This CDR3 is built from 13 residues. Germline CDR1 and CDR2: SQVTM and ANQGSEA. Unmatched junction bases numbered 5, after V lost 5 bases and J lost 6 bases. The CDR3 DNA reads TGCAGCGTTTCTAGCGGGGTCAGCAATGAGCAGTTCTTC. This translates into CSVSSGVSNEQFF.

V and J are TRBV7-3 and TRBJ2-5; D is possibly TRBD2 (5 bases). Trimming shortened V by 5 bases and J by 9 bases, and 16 bases separated the two germline ends. This CDR3 is built from 13 residues. Germline V gene sequence: CDR1 SGHTA, CDR2 FQGTGA. This CDR3 is CASSLEPWEPQYF. The CDR3 DNA is TGTGCCAGCAGCCTCGAACCTTGGGAGCCCCAGTACTTC.

V is TRBV19 and J is TRBJ2-3; perhaps TRBD2 as D (6 bases). The CDR3 runs 13 residues. Between the trimmed V and J ends, which lost 5 bases and 2 bases, there was a span of 8 bases. Germline assignment: CDR1 LNHDA and CDR2 SQIVND (reference sequence). The CDR3 spells CASSWTNTDTQYF. CDR3 nucleotide sequence: TGTGCCAGTAGTTGGACTAACACAGATACGCAGTATTTT.

This chain uses TRBV5-1 with TRBJ2-1, with D maybe TRBD1 (5 bases). There are 16 residues in the CDR3. The germline V gene encodes CDR1 SGHRS and CDR2 YFSETQ. The V and J ends lost 7 bases and 6 bases respectively, with 23 bases between them. The CDR3 DNA reads TGCGCCAGCGGGTCACTCCCAGGGTTAGTGGGCAATGAGCAGTTCTTC. Its translation is CASGSLPGLVGNEQFF.

V is TRBV24-1 and J is TRBJ1-2; TRBD1 agrees at 8 bases. The V gene end was trimmed by 3 bases and the J gene end by 6 bases; junction bases not matched to a gene: 2. This CDR3 has 13 amino acids. The germline V gene encodes CDR1 KGHDR and CDR2 SFDVKD. CDR3 residues: CATSDRTGNGYTF. The CDR3 DNA reads as TGTGCCACCAGTGATCGGACAGGGAATGGCTACACCTTC.

The genes are TRBV15 and TRBJ1-6, with D unclear. Trimming pared 0 bases from V and 10 bases from J, leaving 7 bases between. CDR1 LNHNV and CDR2 YYDKDF come from the germline V gene (reference sequence). CDR3 size: 13 residues. CDR3 region: CATSRERNSPLHF. In DNA, the CDR3 is TGTGCCACCAGCAGAGAACGCAACTCACCCCTCCACTTT.

V usage is TRBV29-1 and J usage is TRBJ2-3; a possible D gene is TRBD1 (5 bases). This CDR3 is 15 amino acids long. The germline gives CDR1 SQVTM, CDR2 ANQGSEA. V shed 2 bases and J shed 0 bases, with 12 bases lying between them. The CDR3 reads CSVEKTGSSTDTQYF. The DNA of the CDR3 is TGCAGCGTTGAAAAAACAGGCTCTAGCACAGATACGCAGTATTTT.

The chain carries TRBV15 and TRBJ2-7, with D unresolved. The V and J ends lost 0 bases and 5 bases respectively, with 2 bases between them. CDR1 and CDR2 from the germline V gene are LNHNV and YYDKDF (reference sequence). The CDR3 length is 11 residues. The CDR3, as DNA: TGTGCCACCAGCAGAGAGAACGAGCAGTACTTC. Translating gives CATSRENEQYF.

J is TRBJ1-1 and V is TRBV20-1; D gene uncertain. CDR3 size: 13 residues. Germline V CDR1 and CDR2: DFQATT, SNEGSKA (reference sequence). The V end lost 2 bases, the J end lost 1 base, and 8 bases lay between the germline ends. CDR3 nucleotide sequence: TGCAGTGCTAGACACCGTCAGAACACTGAAGCTTTCTTT. Translation gives CSARHRQNTEAFF.

This chain joins TRBV3-1 and TRBJ2-1; possibly TRBD1 or TRBD2 for D (7 bases each). The V gene lost 11 bases and the J gene lost 7 bases, with 21 bases spanning the gap. The V gene's germline CDR1 is LGHDT and CDR2 YNNKEL (reference sequence). The CDR3 runs 14 residues. The CDR3 protein is CASQGGRLGNEQFF. For the CDR3, the DNA is TGTGCCTCCCAGGGGGGGCGATTAGGTAATGAGCAGTTCTTC.